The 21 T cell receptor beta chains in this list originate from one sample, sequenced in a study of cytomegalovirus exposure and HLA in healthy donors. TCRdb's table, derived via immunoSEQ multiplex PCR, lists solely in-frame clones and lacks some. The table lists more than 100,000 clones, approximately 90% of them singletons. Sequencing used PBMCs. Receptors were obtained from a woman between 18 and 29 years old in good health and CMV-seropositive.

The CDR3 DNA is TGTGCCATCAGTGAGTCTGGGGGGGCTAGCGGATACAATGAGCAGTTCTTC. As protein: CAISESGGASGYNEQFF. V and J are TRBV10-3 and TRBJ2-1; D is possibly TRBD2 (7 bases). Germline CDR1 reads ENHRY; CDR2 reads SYGVKD. V gave up 0 bases and J gave up 4 bases, with 16 bases separating them. The CDR3 totals 17 residues.

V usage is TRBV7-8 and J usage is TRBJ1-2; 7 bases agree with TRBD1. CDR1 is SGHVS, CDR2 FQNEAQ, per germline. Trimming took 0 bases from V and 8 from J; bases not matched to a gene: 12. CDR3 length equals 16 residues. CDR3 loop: CASSLAGGRHDRGYTF. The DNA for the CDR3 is TGTGCCAGCAGCTTAGCAGGGGGCAGGCACGACCGGGGCTACACCTTC.

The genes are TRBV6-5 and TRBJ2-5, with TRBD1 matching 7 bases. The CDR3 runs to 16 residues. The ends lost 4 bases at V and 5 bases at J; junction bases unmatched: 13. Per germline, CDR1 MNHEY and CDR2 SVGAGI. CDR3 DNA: TGTGCCAGCAGTTTTTCTCCCGGGACAGAATCCGAGACCCAGTACTTC. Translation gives CASSFSPGTESETQYF.

CDR3 loop: CASSLVHLNTEAFF. The CDR3 nucleotides read TGCGCCAGCAGCTTGGTACACCTGAACACTGAAGCTTTCTTT. The chain recombines TRBV5-1 with TRBJ1-1; D is unresolved. The germline gives CDR1 SGHRS, CDR2 YFSETQ. The CDR3 is 14 residues long. Deletions cut 0 bases from V and 0 bases from J, with 6 bases between.

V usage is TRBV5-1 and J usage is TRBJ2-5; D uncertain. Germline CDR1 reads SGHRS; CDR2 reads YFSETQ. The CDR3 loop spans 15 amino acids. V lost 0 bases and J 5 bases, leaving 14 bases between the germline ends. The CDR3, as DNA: TGCGCCAGCAGCTTGGTTCCTAGTCGGCTGGAGACCCAGTACTTC. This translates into CASSLVPSRLETQYF.

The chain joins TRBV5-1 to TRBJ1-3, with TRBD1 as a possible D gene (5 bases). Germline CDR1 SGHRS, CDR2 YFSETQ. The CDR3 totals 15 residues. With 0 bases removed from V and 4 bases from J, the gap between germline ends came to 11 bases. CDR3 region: CASSLEGVSGNTIYF. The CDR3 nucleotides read TGCGCCAGCAGCTTGGAAGGGGTATCGGGAAACACCATATATTTT.

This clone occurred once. CDR3 sequence (DNA): TGTGCCAGCAGCTTGAAGGGGGTTAATGAAAAACTGTTTTTT. This codes for CASSLKGVNEKLFF. This chain connects TRBV5-6 to TRBJ1-4, with a tentative D call TRBD1 (6 bases). This CDR3 contains 14 residues. The germline CDR1 and CDR2 sequences are SGHDT and YYEEEE. V was cut by 1 base and J by 4 bases, with 8 bases left in between.

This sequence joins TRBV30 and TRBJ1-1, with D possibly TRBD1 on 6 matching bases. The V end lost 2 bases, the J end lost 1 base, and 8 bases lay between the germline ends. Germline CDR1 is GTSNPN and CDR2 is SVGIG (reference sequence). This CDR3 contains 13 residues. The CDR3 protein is CAWSRGGNTEAFF. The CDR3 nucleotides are TGTGCCTGGAGTCGAGGGGGGAACACTGAAGCTTTCTTT.

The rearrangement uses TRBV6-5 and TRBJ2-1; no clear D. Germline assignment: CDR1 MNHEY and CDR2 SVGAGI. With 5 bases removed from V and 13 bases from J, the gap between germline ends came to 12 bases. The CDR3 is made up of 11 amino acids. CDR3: CASSSGLEQFF. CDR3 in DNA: TGTGCCAGCAGTAGTGGGCTGGAACAGTTCTTC.

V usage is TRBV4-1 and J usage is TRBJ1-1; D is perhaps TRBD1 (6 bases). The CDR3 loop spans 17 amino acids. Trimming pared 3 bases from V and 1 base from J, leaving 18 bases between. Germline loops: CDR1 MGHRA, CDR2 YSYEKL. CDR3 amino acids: CASSQSQEQGRNTEAFF. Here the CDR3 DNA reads TGCGCCAGCAGCCAGAGTCAAGAGCAGGGGCGGAACACTGAAGCTTTCTTT.

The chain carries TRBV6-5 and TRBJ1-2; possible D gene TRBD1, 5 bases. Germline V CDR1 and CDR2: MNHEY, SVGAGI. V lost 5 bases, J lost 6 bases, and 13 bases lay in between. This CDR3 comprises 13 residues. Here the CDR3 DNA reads TGTGCCAGCAGTCCTCAGGACACCCATGGCTACACCTTC. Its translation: CASSPQDTHGYTF.

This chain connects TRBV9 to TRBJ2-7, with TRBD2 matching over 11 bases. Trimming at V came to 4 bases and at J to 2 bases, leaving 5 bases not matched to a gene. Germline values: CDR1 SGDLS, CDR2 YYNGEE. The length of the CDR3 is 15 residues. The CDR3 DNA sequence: TGTGCCAGCAGCACGACTAGCGGGGTACCCTACGAGCAGTACTTC. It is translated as CASSTTSGVPYEQYF.

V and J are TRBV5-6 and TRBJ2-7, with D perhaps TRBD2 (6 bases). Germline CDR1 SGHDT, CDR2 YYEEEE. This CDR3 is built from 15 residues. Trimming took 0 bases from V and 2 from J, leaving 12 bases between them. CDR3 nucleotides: TGTGCCAGCAGCTTGGCAGCGCGGGGAACCTACGAGCAGTACTTC. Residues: CASSLAARGTYEQYF.

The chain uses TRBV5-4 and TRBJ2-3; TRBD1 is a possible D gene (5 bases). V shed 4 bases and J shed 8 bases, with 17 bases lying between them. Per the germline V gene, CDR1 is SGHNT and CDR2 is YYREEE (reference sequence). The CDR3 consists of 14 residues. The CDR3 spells CASSLPTSRGTQYF. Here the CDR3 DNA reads TGTGCCAGCAGCCTCCCGACGAGTAGGGGTACGCAGTATTTT.

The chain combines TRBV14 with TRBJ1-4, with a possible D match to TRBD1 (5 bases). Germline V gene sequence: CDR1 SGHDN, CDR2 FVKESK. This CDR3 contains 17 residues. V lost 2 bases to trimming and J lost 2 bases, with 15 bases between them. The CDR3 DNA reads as TGTGCCAGCAGCCAATTGCAGGGTCTTGGGACTAATGAAAAACTGTTTTTT. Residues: CASSQLQGLGTNEKLFF.

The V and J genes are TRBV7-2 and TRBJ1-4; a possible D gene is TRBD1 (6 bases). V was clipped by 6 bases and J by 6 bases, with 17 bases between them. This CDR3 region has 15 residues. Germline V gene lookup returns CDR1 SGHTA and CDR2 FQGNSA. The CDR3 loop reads CASRTSGTRDEKLFF. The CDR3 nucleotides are TGTGCCAGCAGAACCTCCGGGACACGGGATGAAAAACTGTTTTTT.

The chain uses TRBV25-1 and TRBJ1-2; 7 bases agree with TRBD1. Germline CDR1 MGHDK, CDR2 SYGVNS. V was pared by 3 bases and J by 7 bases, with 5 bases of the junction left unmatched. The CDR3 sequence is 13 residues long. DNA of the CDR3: TGTGCCAGCAGTGACACAGGGGACTCTGGCTACACCTTC. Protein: CASSDTGDSGYTF.

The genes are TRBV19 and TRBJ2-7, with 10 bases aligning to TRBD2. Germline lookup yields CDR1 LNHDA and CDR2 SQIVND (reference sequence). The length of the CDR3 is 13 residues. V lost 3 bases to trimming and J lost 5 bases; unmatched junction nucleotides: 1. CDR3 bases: TGTGCCAGTAGTATGGGGACTAGCGACGAGCAGTACTTC. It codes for CASSMGTSDEQYF.

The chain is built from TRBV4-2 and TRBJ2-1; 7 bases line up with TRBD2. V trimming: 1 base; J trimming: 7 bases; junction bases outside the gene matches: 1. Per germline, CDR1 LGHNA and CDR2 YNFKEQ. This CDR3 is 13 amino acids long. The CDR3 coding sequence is TGTGCCAGCAGCCAAGGCGGGGGAAATGAGCAGTTCTTC. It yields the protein CASSQGGGNEQFF.

CDR3 loop: CAWKTAHYGYTF. In nucleotides, the CDR3 is TGTGCCTGGAAGACAGCACACTATGGCTACACCTTC. The chain employs TRBV30 and TRBJ1-2; D is perhaps TRBD1 (5 bases). Germline V lookup: CDR1 GTSNPN, CDR2 SVGIG (reference sequence). This CDR3 is built from 12 residues. Trimming removed 4 bases from V and 3 bases from J, with 9 bases in between. Full variable domain (missing parts from reference TRBV30 and TRBJ1-2): SQTIHQWPATLVQPVGSPLSLECTVEGTSNPNLYWYRQAAGRGLQLLFYSVGIGQISSEVPQNLSASRPQDRQFILSSKKLLLSDSGFYLCAWKTAHYGYTFGSGTRLTVV.

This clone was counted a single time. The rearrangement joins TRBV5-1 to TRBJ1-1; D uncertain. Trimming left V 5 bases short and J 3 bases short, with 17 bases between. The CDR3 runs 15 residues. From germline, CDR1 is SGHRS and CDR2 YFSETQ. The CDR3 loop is CASRGGRGVDTEAFF. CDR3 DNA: TGCGCCAGCAGGGGAGGCAGAGGCGTCGACACTGAAGCTTTCTTT.